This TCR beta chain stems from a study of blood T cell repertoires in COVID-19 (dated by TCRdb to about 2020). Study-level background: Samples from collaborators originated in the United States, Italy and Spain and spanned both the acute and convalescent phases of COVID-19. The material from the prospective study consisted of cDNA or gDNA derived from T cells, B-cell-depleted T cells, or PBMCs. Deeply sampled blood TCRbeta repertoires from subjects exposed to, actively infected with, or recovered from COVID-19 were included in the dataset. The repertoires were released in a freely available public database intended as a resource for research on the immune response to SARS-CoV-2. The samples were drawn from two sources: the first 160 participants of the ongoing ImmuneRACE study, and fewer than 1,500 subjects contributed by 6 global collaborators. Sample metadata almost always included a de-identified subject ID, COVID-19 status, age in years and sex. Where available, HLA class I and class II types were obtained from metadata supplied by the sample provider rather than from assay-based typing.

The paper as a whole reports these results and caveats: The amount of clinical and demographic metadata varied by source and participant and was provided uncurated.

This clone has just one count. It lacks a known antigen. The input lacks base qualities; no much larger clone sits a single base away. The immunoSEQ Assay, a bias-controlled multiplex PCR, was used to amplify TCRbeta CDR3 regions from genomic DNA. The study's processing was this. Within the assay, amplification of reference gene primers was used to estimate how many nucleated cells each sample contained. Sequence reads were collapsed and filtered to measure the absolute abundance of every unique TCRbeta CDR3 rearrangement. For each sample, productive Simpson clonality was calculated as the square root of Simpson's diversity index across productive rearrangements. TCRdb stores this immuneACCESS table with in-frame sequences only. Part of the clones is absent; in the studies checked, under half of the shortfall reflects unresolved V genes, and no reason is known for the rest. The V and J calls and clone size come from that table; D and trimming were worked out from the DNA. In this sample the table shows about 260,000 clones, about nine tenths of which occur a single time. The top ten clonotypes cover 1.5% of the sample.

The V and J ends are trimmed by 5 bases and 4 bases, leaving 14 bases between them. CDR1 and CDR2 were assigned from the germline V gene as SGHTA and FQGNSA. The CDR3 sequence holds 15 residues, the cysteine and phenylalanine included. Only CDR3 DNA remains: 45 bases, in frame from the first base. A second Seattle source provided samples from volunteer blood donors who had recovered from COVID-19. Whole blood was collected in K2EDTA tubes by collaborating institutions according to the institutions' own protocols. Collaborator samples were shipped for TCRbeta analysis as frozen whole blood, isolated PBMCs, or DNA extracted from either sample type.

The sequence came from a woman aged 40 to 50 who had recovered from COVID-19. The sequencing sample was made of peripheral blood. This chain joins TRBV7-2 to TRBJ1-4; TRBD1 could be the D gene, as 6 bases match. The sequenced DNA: TGTGCCAGCAGCAGAGGACAGTTTGTTAATGAAAAACTGTTTTTT. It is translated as CASSRGQFVNEKLFF.